The 17 T cell receptor beta chains below were found in one sample sequenced in a study of T-cell memory formation after mild COVID-19. TCRdb reprocessed the 5' RACE reads with MiXCR, giving one entry per CDR3 protein. The table has around 180,000 distinct CDR3 sequences, about a fifth seen once. Sequencing was done on a sample of PBMCs or a T cell subset sorted from them (not recorded which). These receptors all come from a man aged 18 to 29 who had mild COVID-19 (a few samples of this study predate the infection). Cell type and time point are not known.

This clonotype came up a few times. V usage is TRBV11-3 and J usage is TRBJ2-2; D might be TRBD1 or TRBD2, each matching 5 bases. The CDR3 has 15 amino acids. Trimming cost V 3 bases and J 4 bases, with 12 bases left between them. Germline V gives CDR1 SGHNT, CDR2 YENEEA. The CDR3 region has the DNA TGTGCCAGCAGCTTTAAGGGGAGTGGCACCGGGGAGCTGTTTTTT. Residues: CASSFKGSGTGELFF.

This clonotype was counted between two and nine times. This chain connects TRBV7-3 to TRBJ1-1; D may be TRBD1 (6 bases). V was pared by 10 bases and J by 2 bases, with 14 bases between. Germline lookup yields CDR1 SGHTA and CDR2 FQGTGA. There are 13 residues in the CDR3. CDR3 loop: CATSTGQNTEAFF. The CDR3 DNA reads TGTGCCACCTCCACAGGGCAAAACACTGAAGCTTTCTTT. The full variable domain, its missing parts supplied by reference TRBV7-3 and TRBJ1-1, is GAGVSQTPSNKVTEKGKYVELRCDPISGHTALYWYRQSLGQGPEFLIYFQGTGAADDSGLPNDRFFAVRPEGSVSTLKIQRTERGDSAVYLCATSTGQNTEAFFGQGTRLTVV.

There are a few counts of this clonotype. The chain recombines TRBV4-1 with TRBJ1-1, with D maybe TRBD1 (6 bases). V lost 1 base and J lost 2, with 20 bases in between. The V gene's germline CDR1 is MGHRA and CDR2 YSYEKL. CDR3 length: 18 residues. This CDR3 reads CASSQGRVRGRRNTEAFF. The CDR3 nucleotides are TGCGCCAGCAGCCAAGGTCGAGTCCGGGGGCGTCGAAACACTGAAGCTTTCTTT.

This clonotype was recorded a few times. The rearrangement joins TRBV5-1 to TRBJ2-6; D unclear. Trimming pared 0 bases from V and 4 bases from J, leaving 14 bases between. The CDR3 contains 17 residues. Germline loops: CDR1 SGHRS, CDR2 YFSETQ. The DNA of the CDR3 is TGCGCCAGCAGCTTGGAGGGCACCTCTTGGGGGGCCAACGTCCTGACTTTC. This translates into CASSLEGTSWGANVLTF. Full variable domain (missing parts from reference TRBV5-1 and TRBJ2-6): KAGVTQTPRYLIKTRGQQVTLSCSPISGHRSVSWYQQTPGQGLQFLFEYFSETQRNKGNFPGRFSGRQFSNSRSEMNVSTLELGDSALYLCASSLEGTSWGANVLTFGAGSRLTVL.

V is TRBV6-2 or TRBV6-3 and J is TRBJ1-5; 7 bases map to TRBD1. J lost 7 bases, V lost 4 bases, and 7 bases had no gene match. Germline V lookup: CDR1 MNHEY, CDR2 SVGEGT. This CDR3 is 14 amino acids long. The CDR3 is CASSSDRVRQPQHF. For the CDR3, the DNA is TGTGCCAGCAGTTCCGACAGGGTAAGGCAGCCCCAGCATTTT.

This clonotype was counted only a few times. The chain employs TRBV11-2 and TRBJ2-3; D call uncertain. V was clipped by 0 bases and J by 0 bases, with 4 bases between them. Germline CDR1 SGHAT, CDR2 FQNNGV. The CDR3 has 14 residues. The CDR3 coding sequence is TGTGCCAGCAGCTTAGAACCCAGCACAGATACGCAGTATTTT. Protein: CASSLEPSTDTQYF.

Only a few counts were recorded for this clonotype. Here the CDR3 DNA reads TGTGCCATCGGCCGGACAGGGGACTACGAGCAGTACTTC. It encodes CAIGRTGDYEQYF. The chain uses TRBV10-3 and TRBJ2-7; 9 nucleotides line up with TRBD1. Germline loops: CDR1 ENHRY, CDR2 SYGVKD. With V trimmed by 8 bases and J by 3 bases, 5 bases remained unmatched. CDR3 length: 13 amino acids.

This clonotype turned up a few times. The rearrangement links TRBV29-1 to TRBJ1-1; 9 bases match TRBD1. The CDR3 has 13 residues. The germline V gene has CDR1 SQVTM and CDR2 ANQGSEA. Unmatched junction bases numbered 9, after V lost 7 bases and J lost 6 bases. The CDR3, as DNA: TGCAGCGGGGGACAGGGTTGGGGGTCTGAAGCTTTCTTT. Protein: CSGGQGWGSEAFF.

This clonotype was counted only a few times. The gene calls are TRBV4-3 and TRBJ2-3, with TRBD2 as a possible D gene (5 bases). From germline, CDR1 is LGHNA and CDR2 YSLEER. With 3 bases removed from V and 4 bases from J, the gap between germline ends came to 11 bases. The CDR3 sequence is 14 residues long. The CDR3 DNA reads as TGCGCCAGCAGCCAGAGGGAAGCGGCAGATACGCAGTATTTT. The encoded protein is CASSQREAADTQYF.

This rearrangement joins TRBV18 to TRBJ1-6; 7 bases fit TRBD1. The CDR3 has 14 amino acids. The J segment lost 5 bases and the V segment lost 3 bases, leaving 1 base of the junction unmatched. Per the germline V gene, CDR1 is KGHSH and CDR2 is LQKENI. The CDR3 nucleotides read TGTGCCAGCTCACCGGGACAGAATAATTCACCCCTCCACTTT. This codes for CASSPGQNNSPLHF.

The chain joins TRBV20-1 to TRBJ2-6, with D perhaps being TRBD1 or TRBD2 (5 bases each). The CDR3 runs 17 residues. Trimming took 6 bases from V and 0 from J, leaving 18 bases between them. From germline, CDR1 is DFQATT and CDR2 SNEGSKA (reference sequence). CDR3 nucleotides: TGCAGTGCGACCGGGACGGTCCTTAGCTCTGGGGCCAACGTCCTGACTTTC. It yields the protein CSATGTVLSSGANVLTF.

This chain connects TRBV6-5 to TRBJ1-2; a possible D gene is TRBD1 (5 bases). Germline CDR1 reads MNHEY; CDR2 reads SVGAGI. The CDR3 spans 12 residues. The germline V and J ends were trimmed by 8 bases and 3 bases, with 10 bases remaining between them. DNA for the CDR3: TGTGCCAGCTCGGCAGGGTACTATGGCTACACCTTC. Its protein is CASSAGYYGYTF.

The J gene is TRBJ2-1, the V gene TRBV6-2 or TRBV6-3, with D maybe TRBD2 (7 bases). This CDR3 region has 15 residues. Germline V gene data show CDR1 as MNHEY and CDR2 as SVGEGT. With 5 bases removed from V and 6 bases from J, the gap between germline ends came to 17 bases. The CDR3 is CASSPRGGGPNEQFF. CDR3 DNA: TGTGCCAGCAGTCCTCGAGGGGGGGGGCCCAATGAGCAGTTCTTC.

This clonotype was seen a few times. The chain employs TRBV7-2 and TRBJ1-1; a weak D match, TRBD1 (5 bases). Germline V lookup: CDR1 SGHTA, CDR2 FQGNSA. V shed 7 bases and J shed 1 base, with 13 bases lying between them. This CDR3 spans 14 amino acids. The CDR3 here is CASTREGRNTEAFF. The CDR3, as DNA: TGTGCCAGCACCCGCGAGGGGCGGAACACTGAAGCTTTCTTT.

This clonotype was detected only a few times. The chain is built from TRBV5-1 and TRBJ2-3; 10 positions agree with TRBD1. The CDR3 length is 13 residues. Trimming at V came to 3 bases and at J to 5 bases, leaving 0 bases not matched to a gene. CDR1 and CDR2 from the germline V gene are SGHRS and YFSETQ. The CDR3 sequence: CASSWDRGDTQYF. The CDR3 region has the DNA TGCGCCAGCAGCTGGGACAGGGGAGATACGCAGTATTTT.

The chain has TRBV7-8 and TRBJ2-2; no definite D call. There are 14 residues in the CDR3. V shed 7 bases and J shed 0 bases, with 9 bases lying between them. Germline lookup yields CDR1 SGHVS and CDR2 FQNEAQ. The chain's CDR3 is CASTRYSNTGELFF. The CDR3 DNA sequence: TGTGCCAGCACTCGCTATTCGAACACCGGGGAGCTGTTTTTT.

This clonotype was observed a few times. The chain couples TRBV29-1 to TRBJ1-1; the D is unclear. The CDR3 covers 13 residues. V lost 0 bases and J 1 base, leaving 6 bases between the germline ends. In germline, CDR1 is SQVTM, CDR2 ANQGSEA. This CDR3 is CSVEDPGNTEAFF. The CDR3, as DNA: TGCAGCGTTGAAGATCCGGGGAACACTGAAGCTTTCTTT. Variable domain in full (rest from reference TRBV29-1 and TRBJ1-1): SAVISQKPSRDICQRGTSLTIQCQVDSQVTMMFWYRQQPGQSLTLIATANQGSEATYESGFVIDKFPISRPNLTFSTLTVSNMSPEDSSIYLCSVEDPGNTEAFFGQGTRLTVV.